This entry lists 29 T cell receptor beta chains sequenced from one sample in a study of T cells after yellow fever vaccination. MiXCR was run by TCRdb on the 5' RACE reads, yielding one entry per CDR3 protein. Of about 320,000 distinct CDR3 sequences in the sample, 3.5% to 4.5% are singletons; the top ten hold approximately 19%. The material sequenced was PBMCs, taken 15 days after the yellow fever booster vaccination. The receptors were sampled from a young man who received the YFV17D yellow fever vaccine.

DNA of the CDR3: TGTGCCAGCAGCCCCAGGACAGGGTTTACAGATACGCAGTATTTT. It specifies CASSPRTGFTDTQYF. The chain carries TRBV5-5 and TRBJ2-3; TRBD1 agrees at 8 bases. J was trimmed by 3 bases and V by 4 bases; bases with no gene match: 7. CDR1 is SGHKS and CDR2 is YYEKEE in the germline V gene (reference sequence). The CDR3 consists of 15 residues.

J is TRBJ1-1 and V is TRBV5-5; 8 bases match TRBD1. Germline V gene sequence: CDR1 SGHKS, CDR2 YYEKEE (reference sequence). This CDR3 has 16 amino acids. After removal of 0 bases from V and 0 bases from J, the junction contained 4 bases not matched to a gene. The CDR3 coding sequence is TGTGCCAGCAGCTTGGATTGGGGACAGGTGAACACTGAAGCTTTCTTT. Encoded protein: CASSLDWGQVNTEAFF.

This clonotype has a count of ten or more. The V gene is TRBV16, the J gene TRBJ1-1; TRBD1 aligns across 7 bases. Germline CDR1 reads KGHSY; CDR2 reads FQNENV. Trimming removed 2 bases from V and 0 bases from J; junction bases left unmatched: 6. This CDR3 comprises 16 residues. The CDR3 region is CASSQIRTGLNTEAFF. In DNA, the CDR3 is TGTGCCAGCAGCCAAATCCGGACAGGCTTGAACACTGAAGCTTTCTTT.

The CDR3 loop is CASSLGISNQPQHF. The CDR3 nucleotides read TGCGCCAGCAGCTTGGGGATTAGCAATCAGCCCCAGCATTTT. This chain links TRBV5-1 with TRBJ1-5; D unresolved. Germline V gene sequence: CDR1 SGHRS, CDR2 YFSETQ. V was cut by 0 bases and J by 0 bases, with 4 bases left in between. The CDR3 is 14 residues long.

This clonotype was seen many times. The chain is built from TRBV5-1 and TRBJ2-4; 7 bases map to TRBD1. In germline, CDR1 is SGHRS, CDR2 YFSETQ. This CDR3 has 15 residues. The V segment lost 1 base and the J segment 6 bases; nucleotides outside the gene matches: 7. As DNA, the CDR3 is TGCGCCAGCAGCTTGACATCGACAGGGCGAAACATTCAGTACTTC. Translation gives CASSLTSTGRNIQYF.

This clonotype turned up a few times. The chain is built from TRBV2 and TRBJ2-7, with D possibly TRBD1 on 5 matching bases. CDR3 length: 14 amino acids. V shed 10 bases and J shed 1 base, with 17 bases lying between them. CDR1 is SNHLY, CDR2 FYNNEI, per germline. This CDR3 reads CATLPRPGSYEQYV. As DNA, the CDR3 is TGTGCCACCCTTCCCCGACCAGGGTCCTACGAGCAGTACGTC.

This clonotype was detected a few times. This chain joins TRBV5-5 and TRBJ1-1; no firm D call. The CDR3 loop spans 14 amino acids. V was clipped by 6 bases and J by 2 bases, with 14 bases between them. Looked up from germline, CDR1 is SGHKS and CDR2 is YYEKEE (reference sequence). For the CDR3, the DNA is TGTGCCAGCACCCCGATGGACCCTAACACTGAAGCTTTCTTT. Encoded protein: CASTPMDPNTEAFF. The entire variable domain, with the rest obtained from reference TRBV5-5 and TRBJ1-1, is as follows: DAGVTQSPTHLIKTRGQQVTLRCSPISGHKSVSWYQQVLGQGPQFIFQYYEKEERGRGNFPDRFSARQFPNYSSELNVNALLLGDSALYLCASTPMDPNTEAFFGQGTRLTVV.

This clonotype was seen a handful of times. The V and J genes are TRBV6-2 or TRBV6-3 and TRBJ1-2, with D hard to call. Germline assignment: CDR1 MNHEY and CDR2 SVGEGT. CDR3 length: 12 residues. V lost 3 bases and J lost 3, with 5 bases in between. CDR3 sequence reads: CASSYSDYGYTF. The DNA for the CDR3 is TGTGCCAGCAGTTATAGTGACTATGGCTACACCTTC.

At least ten counts were recorded for this clonotype. The V gene is TRBV5-1, the J gene TRBJ2-7, with 8 bases aligning to TRBD1. CDR3 length equals 16 residues. Germline assignment: CDR1 SGHRS and CDR2 YFSETQ. The V and J ends lost 4 bases and 2 bases, in that order; junction bases with no gene match: 11. CDR3 protein: CASSARTGQYTYEQYF. The CDR3 DNA reads as TGCGCCAGCAGCGCCCGGACAGGGCAATACACCTACGAGCAGTACTTC.

The V and J genes are TRBV3-1 and TRBJ1-1; TRBD1 is a possible D gene (5 bases). Germline assignment: CDR1 LGHDT and CDR2 YNNKEL (reference sequence). Trimming shortened V by 3 bases and J by 0 bases, and 20 bases separated the two germline ends. The length of the CDR3 is 18 residues. The chain's CDR3 is CASSQYSGPGFMNTEAFF. CDR3 in DNA: TGTGCCAGCAGCCAGTATTCTGGGCCAGGGTTCATGAACACTGAAGCTTTCTTT.

The chain has TRBV30 and TRBJ2-1; 10 nucleotides line up with TRBD2. In germline, CDR1 is GTSNPN, CDR2 SVGIG (reference sequence). The trim removed 4 bases at V and 4 bases at J, leaving 4 bases unmatched. There are 14 residues in the CDR3. CDR3 amino acids: CAWTGLAVYNEQFF. CDR3 DNA sequence: TGTGCCTGGACCGGACTAGCGGTGTACAATGAGCAGTTCTTC. Combining the CDR3 with reference TRBV30 and TRBJ2-1 gives the whole variable domain SQTIHQWPATLVQPVGSPLSLECTVEGTSNPNLYWYRQAAGRGLQLLFYSVGIGQISSEVPQNLSASRPQDRQFILSSKKLLLSDSGFYLCAWTGLAVYNEQFFGPGTRLTVL.

This chain joins TRBV7-2 and TRBJ1-4, with TRBD1 identical over 12 bases. This CDR3 region has 16 residues. J lost 10 bases, V lost 1 base, and 7 bases had no gene match. CDR1 and CDR2 (germline): SGHTA, FQGNSA. CDR3 loop: CASSLGGQGASGKLFF. CDR3 sequence (DNA): TGTGCCAGCAGCTTAGGGGGACAGGGGGCATCGGGAAAACTGTTTTTT.

The table lists this clonotype with many counts. This rearrangement joins TRBV20-1 to TRBJ1-2; TRBD1 agrees at 7 bases. Germline V CDR1 and CDR2: DFQATT, SNEGSKA (reference sequence). The CDR3 runs to 14 residues. Trimming cost V 6 bases and J 2 bases; bases outside gene matches: 9. CDR3 DNA sequence: TGCAGTGCCGGGACAGCGGGTATCAACTATGGCTACACCTTC. Encoded protein: CSAGTAGINYGYTF.

This clonotype has ten or more counts. The chain is built from TRBV10-3 and TRBJ2-1; 11 nucleotides align to TRBD2. Germline V lookup: CDR1 ENHRY, CDR2 SYGVKD. Trimming removed 0 bases from V and 6 bases from J; junction bases left unmatched: 7. The CDR3 length is 17 residues. The CDR3, as DNA: TGTGCCATCAGTGAGTCGGGACTAGCGGCCCTGGGCAATGAGCAGTTCTTC. Residues: CAISESGLAALGNEQFF.

The J gene is TRBJ2-1, the V gene TRBV4-1; 8 bases match TRBD2. The V segment lost 3 bases and the J segment 5 bases; nucleotides outside the gene matches: 9. This CDR3 is built from 16 residues. CDR1 and CDR2 from the germline V gene are MGHRA and YSYEKL. The CDR3 sequence is CASSHTPSGRDNEQFF. CDR3 sequence (DNA): TGCGCCAGCAGCCACACCCCTAGCGGGCGAGACAATGAGCAGTTCTTC.

This clonotype occurred a few times. J is TRBJ1-2 and V is TRBV20-1; TRBD1 matches at 7 bases. Germline trimming cut 6 bases from V and 3 bases from J; bases unmatched to any gene: 13. The CDR3 has 15 residues. Germline CDR1 reads DFQATT; CDR2 reads SNEGSKA (reference sequence). Here the CDR3 DNA reads TGCAGTGCCCTGACGTGGACAGGAAGGGACTATGGCTACACCTTC. It codes for CSALTWTGRDYGYTF.

This clonotype was detected only a few times. V usage is TRBV4-3 and J usage is TRBJ2-6; D gene ambiguous. CDR1 and CDR2 from the germline V gene are LGHNA and YSLEER. CDR3 size: 15 residues. V lost 0 bases to trimming and J lost 1 base, with 4 bases between them. The CDR3 DNA reads as TGCGCCAGCAGCCAAGAGAGGTCTGGGGCCAACGTCCTGACTTTC. Translating it yields CASSQERSGANVLTF.

This clonotype was observed at least ten times. This chain connects TRBV5-5 to TRBJ2-5, with D possibly called TRBD1 or TRBD2 (5 bases each). Per germline, CDR1 SGHKS and CDR2 YYEKEE (reference sequence). The germline V and J ends were trimmed by 1 base and 4 bases, with 8 bases remaining between them. The CDR3 has 13 amino acids. The CDR3 nucleotides are TGTGCCAGCAGCTTGTATGGGGGAGAGACCCAGTACTTC. Protein: CASSLYGGETQYF.

This clonotype came up a few times. The chain is built from TRBV6-2 or TRBV6-3 and TRBJ2-5; D is unclear. Trimming removed 1 base from V and 4 bases from J, with 4 bases in between. The CDR3 runs to 12 residues. Germline V gene data show CDR1 as MNHEY and CDR2 as SVGEGT. The CDR3 nucleotides read TGTGCCAGCAGTTACTTTGGAGAGACCCAGTACTTC. It translates to CASSYFGETQYF.

This clonotype was seen repeatedly, ten times or more. The V and J genes are TRBV7-9 and TRBJ1-6; no clear D. The CDR3 length is 16 residues. V lost 1 base, J lost 0 bases, and 7 bases lay in between. Germline V lookup: CDR1 SEHNR, CDR2 FQNEAQ (reference sequence). As DNA, the CDR3 is TGTGCCAGCAGCTTAGAAGGGTTCTCCTATAATTCACCCCTCCACTTT. It translates to CASSLEGFSYNSPLHF.

The V gene is TRBV12-3 or TRBV12-4, the J gene TRBJ2-5, with TRBD1 matching 8 bases. This CDR3 has 16 amino acids. The junction had 14 bases not matched to a gene; V was cut back by 6 bases and J by 5 bases. The DNA of the CDR3 is TGTGCCAGCAGCCGGAGGACAGGGTTGACGCCGGAGACCCAGTACTTC. Translated: CASSRRTGLTPETQYF.

DNA for the CDR3: TGCGCCAGCAGCTTAATGGGGGGCCAGAATGGCTACACCTTC. As protein: CASSLMGGQNGYTF. The chain has TRBV5-1 and TRBJ1-2, with a weak D call TRBD1 (6 bases). The CDR3 contains 14 residues. The germline V gene encodes CDR1 SGHRS and CDR2 YFSETQ. Trimming took 2 bases from V and 6 from J, leaving 14 bases between them.

Only a few counts were recorded for this clonotype. The chain uses TRBV5-1 and TRBJ1-6; 9 bases map to TRBD1. The CDR3 spans 16 residues. With V trimmed by 3 bases and J by 3 bases, 4 bases remained unmatched. The germline gives CDR1 SGHRS, CDR2 YFSETQ. CDR3 region: CASSSGQGVYNSPLHF. The DNA for the CDR3 is TGCGCCAGCAGCTCGGGACAGGGCGTCTATAATTCACCCCTCCACTTT. Full variable domain (rest looked up from reference TRBV5-1 and TRBJ1-6): KAGVTQTPRYLIKTRGQQVTLSCSPISGHRSVSWYQQTPGQGLQFLFEYFSETQRNKGNFPGRFSGRQFSNSRSEMNVSTLELGDSALYLCASSSGQGVYNSPLHFGNGTRLTVT.

This clonotype appeared many times. The gene calls are TRBV20-1 and TRBJ2-3, with a weak D call TRBD2 (5 bases). The CDR3 has 16 residues. V gave up 6 bases and J gave up 1 base, with 20 bases separating them. Germline V gives CDR1 DFQATT, CDR2 SNEGSKA (reference sequence). DNA for the CDR3: TGCAGTGCCCGAGCTCGGAGCGGACGGGGCACAGATACGCAGTATTTT. Amino acids: CSARARSGRGTDTQYF.

In its sample, this clonotype was seen many times. The chain joins TRBV29-1 to TRBJ1-2; no definite D call. The CDR3 sequence is 13 residues long. Trimming removed 4 bases from V and 5 bases from J, with 14 bases in between. Germline lookup yields CDR1 SQVTM and CDR2 ANQGSEA. CDR3 bases: TGCAGCGTTGGAGAGCCGACCCCTTATGGCTACACCTTC. Its translation: CSVGEPTPYGYTF.

This clonotype was seen many times. The V and J genes are TRBV19 and TRBJ2-5; D ambiguous. Germline V gives CDR1 LNHDA, CDR2 SQIVND (reference sequence). CDR3 length: 14 residues. V lost 3 bases and J lost 4, with 12 bases in between. The CDR3 coding sequence is TGTGCCAGTAGTATGGGTGGGCAGATAGAGACCCAGTACTTC. Translating gives CASSMGGQIETQYF.

The table lists this clonotype with a few counts. This rearrangement joins TRBV7-2 to TRBJ2-5, with TRBD1 identical over 9 bases. The V gene's germline CDR1 is SGHTA and CDR2 FQGNSA. Germline trimming cut 5 bases from V and 5 bases from J; bases unmatched to any gene: 6. The CDR3 has 14 residues. The DNA for the CDR3 is TGTGCCAGCAGCATGACAGGGGGTTCGGAGACCCAGTACTTC. It encodes CASSMTGGSETQYF. Full variable domain (missing parts from reference TRBV7-2 and TRBJ2-5): GAGVSQSPSNKVTEKGKDVELRCDPISGHTALYWYRQSLGQGLEFLIYFQGNSAPDKSGLPSDRFSAERTGGSVSTLTIQRTQQEDSAVYLCASSMTGGSETQYFGPGTRLLVL.

This clonotype was recorded many times. The chain links TRBV4-3 to TRBJ1-2, with D possibly TRBD1 on 6 matching bases. The germline V and J ends were trimmed by 0 bases and 8 bases, with 16 bases remaining between them. CDR1 and CDR2 (germline): LGHNA, YSLEER. The CDR3 extends over 15 amino acids. CDR3 DNA: TGCGCCAGCAGCCAAGATGCAGGGGCAATATCGGGCTACACCTTC. Its translation: CASSQDAGAISGYTF.

This clonotype occurred a few times. V usage is TRBV28 and J usage is TRBJ2-7, with 10 bases that match TRBD2. This CDR3 has 18 residues. V dropped 4 bases and J dropped 2; count of bases not matched to a gene: 14. CDR1 MDHEN and CDR2 SYDVKM come from the germline V gene. The CDR3 DNA reads as TGTGCCAGCAGTTCGATAGTAATACGGACTAGCGGAACCTACGAGCAGTACTTC. Protein product: CASSSIVIRTSGTYEQYF.